This record concerns one TCR beta chain sequence. Its antigen is not known. This sample stems from a study of pediatric ulcerative colitis. Study-level points and caveats: Two rectal clonotypes were found only in ulcerative colitis patients, all of them.

The V gene end was trimmed by 4 bases and the J gene end by 4 bases; junction bases not matched to a gene: 2. This CDR3 is 14 amino acids long. Germline V gene sequence: CDR1 MGHRA, CDR2 YSYEKL. Clones were read by immunoSEQ multiplex PCR, and TCRdb kept only the in-frame ones, dropping some. Of about 64,000 clones in the sample, 86% were seen once. Sequenced: blood. This clonotype was sampled from a boy aged 5-17 years with severe ulcerative colitis. This chain connects TRBV4-1 to TRBJ2-7; 12 bases fit TRBD1. CDR3 in DNA: TGCGCCAGCAGCCCGGGACAGGGGGCATACGAGCAGTACTTC. It specifies CASSPGQGAYEQYF.